This T cell receptor beta chain stems from a study of T cell changes during pregnancy in multiple sclerosis. Clones were sequenced by immunoSEQ multiplex PCR, and TCRdb holds only the in-frame ones, with some missing. This table has 130,000 or so clones, approximately 94% appearing once. CDR1 is SGHNT, CDR2 YYREEE, per germline (reference sequence). The length of the CDR3 is 13 residues. The germline V and J ends were trimmed by 0 bases and 1 base, with 4 bases remaining between them. This chain links TRBV5-4 with TRBJ1-1; no clear D gene. This clonotype was sampled from a female donor with multiple sclerosis, enrolled in a pregnancy study. The starting material was peripheral blood, obtained before pregnancy. The CDR3, as DNA: TGTGCCAGCAGCTTGGCACAGAACACTGAAGCTTTCTTT. The encoded protein is CASSLAQNTEAFF.